Sequencing of this TCR beta chain was carried out in a study of cytomegalovirus exposure and HLA in healthy donors. Primers included in the PCR were 60 Vbeta and 13 Jbeta primers. Assay used: immunoSEQ multiplex PCR; TCRdb lists only in-frame clones, some missing. The table includes around 99,000 clones, 65% to 85% detected once. Trimming cost V 6 bases and J 2 bases; bases outside gene matches: 7. CDR3 length equals 15 residues. Germline V CDR1 and CDR2: LNHDA, SQIVND (reference sequence). With regard to this clone: Its matching antigen is unknown.

Study results and limitations: A later analysis by the authors found several of the most significant clusters apparently linked to common viral pathogens.

The chain joins TRBV19 to TRBJ1-5, with 7 bases fitting TRBD1. The source is a man between 35 and 55 years old in good health and CMV-seronegative. The specimen sequenced was PBMCs. Written as DNA, the CDR3 is TGTGCCAGTAGCTCACGACAGGGCGGCAATCAGCCCCAGCATTTT. Translation gives CASSSRQGGNQPQHF.